This T cell receptor (beta chain) was profiled in a study of radiotherapy plus CTLA-4 blockade in lung cancer. Study in general: Objective responses arose in over 15% of patients, and 31% experienced disease control. Study findings and constraints: Following radiotherapy plus ipilimumab, tumor-derived TCR clones expanded in the blood.

To note about this clone: As yet, its antigen is unknown.

Focal radiation plus CTLA-4 blockade with ipilimumab was given to patients with chemo-refractory metastatic non-small-cell lung cancer. In germline, CDR1 is SNHLY, CDR2 FYNNEI. This CDR3 comprises 11 residues. Trimming pared 7 bases from V and 4 bases from J, leaving 8 bases between. The method was immunoSEQ multiplex PCR; TCRdb's version includes in-frame clones alone and lacks a portion of them. The sample has roughly 85,000 clones; approximately 86% are singletons. J is TRBJ2-7 and V is TRBV2; D uncertain. The source of this sequence is a human donor with non-small cell lung cancer that progressed on radiotherapy plus ipilimumab. The sequencing used peripheral blood, collected from a patient treated with radiotherapy plus ipilimumab. The CDR3 DNA follows: TGTGCCAGCAAGGTTCAGTACGAGCAGTACTTC. Encoded protein: CASKVQYEQYF.